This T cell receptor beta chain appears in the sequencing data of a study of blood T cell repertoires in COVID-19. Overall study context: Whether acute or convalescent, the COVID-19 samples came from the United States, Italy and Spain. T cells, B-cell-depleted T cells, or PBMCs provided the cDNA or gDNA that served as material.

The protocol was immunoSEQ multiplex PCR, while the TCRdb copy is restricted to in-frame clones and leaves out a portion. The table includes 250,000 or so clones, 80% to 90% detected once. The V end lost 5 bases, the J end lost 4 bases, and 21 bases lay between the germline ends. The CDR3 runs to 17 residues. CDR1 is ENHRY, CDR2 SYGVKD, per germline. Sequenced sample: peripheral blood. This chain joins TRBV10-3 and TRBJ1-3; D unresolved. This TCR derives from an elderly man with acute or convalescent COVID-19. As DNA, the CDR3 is TGTGCCATCAGTAAGAAAGACGGGTCATCTTCGGGAAACACCATATATTTT. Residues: CAISKKDGSSSGNTIYF.